Below are 10 T cell receptor beta chains sequenced from a single sample in a study of beta chain features in type 1 diabetes. Study findings and constraints: Moderate but significant shortening of TCRB CDR3s was recorded in all four CD4+ subsets from Type 1 diabetes patients.

The isolated RNA, all of it, was reverse transcribed, so expressed TCRB transcripts were what got sequenced. Profiling relied on immunoSEQ multiplex PCR, and the TCRdb table lists in-frame clones only, not all of them. The sample yields about 23,000 clones, roughly 56% seen once. Antigens of these TCRs are unknown. What was sequenced was stem cell memory CD4+ T cells from blood. The receptors were sampled from a man between 18 and 29 years old with type 1 diabetes.

This clone was detected a few times. V is TRBV7-2 and J is TRBJ2-1, with D possibly TRBD2 on 7 matching bases. CDR3 length: 15 residues. The V gene lost 6 bases and the J gene lost 0 bases, with 12 bases spanning the gap. Germline V CDR1 and CDR2: SGHTA, FQGNSA. The CDR3 loop reads CASRRRGGSYNEQFF. CDR3 DNA sequence: TGTGCCAGCAGGAGGAGGGGGGGCTCCTACAATGAGCAGTTCTTC.

V gene TRBV28 combines with J gene TRBJ2-7; TRBD2 agrees at 11 bases. The germline gives CDR1 MDHEN, CDR2 SYDVKM. The CDR3 runs to 14 residues. With 4 bases clipped from V and 6 bases from J, the junction kept 5 bases outside the gene matches. The CDR3 loop is CASSSPGTSGEQYF. The CDR3 DNA reads as TGTGCCAGCAGTTCCCCCGGGACTAGCGGCGAGCAGTACTTC.

This clone was recorded once. This chain joins TRBV6-1 and TRBJ2-3; TRBD2 is a possible D gene (5 bases). CDR3 size: 15 residues. The ends were cut back, 4 bases at V and 8 bases at J, with 19 bases in the middle. Germline assignment: CDR1 MNHNS and CDR2 SASEGT. The CDR3 sequence is CASSARLMGEGTQYF. As DNA, the CDR3 is TGTGCCAGCAGTGCACGACTAATGGGAGAGGGTACGCAGTATTTT.

The chain couples TRBV30 to TRBJ1-2; 10 nucleotides match TRBD1. CDR3 size: 11 residues. With V trimmed by 8 bases and J by 7 bases, 4 bases remained unmatched. The germline CDR1 and CDR2 sequences are GTSNPN and SVGIG (reference sequence). The CDR3 is CALTGGLGYTF. In DNA, the CDR3 is TGTGCCCTGACAGGGGGCCTTGGCTACACCTTC.

CDR3 sequence reads: CASSTRQDTEAFF. CDR3 bases: TGTGCCAGTAGTACCCGACAGGACACTGAAGCTTTCTTT. V gene TRBV19 combines with J gene TRBJ1-1, with a possible D match to TRBD1 (6 bases). CDR3 length: 13 amino acids. Per germline, CDR1 LNHDA and CDR2 SQIVND (reference sequence). The V end was cut by 4 bases, the J end by 3 bases, with 9 bases between.

This clone appeared once. The chain employs TRBV10-3 and TRBJ1-6; D possibly corresponds to TRBD1 (6 bases). CDR1 and CDR2 from the germline V gene are ENHRY and SYGVKD. The germline V and J ends were trimmed by 4 bases and 4 bases, with 11 bases remaining between them. There are 15 residues in the CDR3. Here the CDR3 DNA reads TGTGCCATCAGTGTGGGTCAGGGGTATAATTCACCCCTCCACTTT. It codes for CAISVGQGYNSPLHF.

The gene calls are TRBV28 and TRBJ1-5, with a possible D match to TRBD1 (5 bases). V lost 1 base and J lost 5, with 15 bases in between. Germline V gene lookup returns CDR1 MDHEN and CDR2 SYDVKM. This CDR3 contains 16 residues. DNA for the CDR3: TGTGCCAGCAGTTTATTCTGGGGTGGGGGGGATCAGCCCCAGCATTTT. Encoded protein: CASSLFWGGGDQPQHF.

This clone was recorded a few times. The chain links TRBV18 to TRBJ2-4, with a possible D match to TRBD2 (6 bases). The CDR3 has 15 amino acids. Germline V lookup: CDR1 KGHSH, CDR2 LQKENI. Trimming removed 5 bases from V and 6 bases from J, with 17 bases in between. As DNA, the CDR3 is TGTGCCAGCTCAGGGACGGAGGGCTTGGTAAACATTCAGTACTTC. Protein sequence: CASSGTEGLVNIQYF.

This chain uses TRBV7-2 with TRBJ1-3; 8 bases match TRBD1. In germline, CDR1 is SGHTA, CDR2 FQGNSA. The CDR3 runs to 16 residues. V dropped 3 bases and J dropped 1; count of bases not matched to a gene: 5. CDR3 sequence (DNA): TGTGCCAGCAGCTTCTCCGGGACAGGATCTGGAAACACCATATATTTT. This sequence encodes CASSFSGTGSGNTIYF.

The gene calls are TRBV28 and TRBJ1-5, with 10 bases lining up with TRBD1. This CDR3 region has 18 residues. J gave up 2 bases and V 5 bases, and 12 bases lay outside the gene matches. CDR1 and CDR2 from the germline V gene are MDHEN and SYDVKM. The CDR3 loop reads CASSVRTGGNWGNQPQHF. The CDR3 bases are TGTGCCAGCAGTGTACGGACAGGGGGTAATTGGGGCAATCAGCCCCAGCATTTT.